This paragraph covers one T cell receptor beta chain sequence. Its antigen is as yet unknown. This CDR3 region has 15 residues. V shed 3 bases and J 2 bases; nucleotides not matched to a gene: 4. Germline CDR1 is LNHDA and CDR2 is SQIVND (reference sequence). TCRdb's copy holds only in-frame clones and misses some; the assay was immunoSEQ multiplex PCR. The sample gives around 35,000 clones, roughly 80% of which show up once; 35% to 45% is in the top ten. These data belong to a study of OX40 agonist ivuxolimab in advanced cancers. As for the study in general: Prior checkpoint blockade (anti-PD-1, anti-PD-L1 or anti-CTLA-4) was permitted; about 40% had it.

Whole-study results and caveats: With doses of 0.1-3.0 mg/kg, partial responders showed among the lowest clonal expansion.

This TCR derives from an adult with an advanced solid tumor such as melanoma, head and neck, liver or kidney cancer. The sequencing here drew on CD4+ or CD8+ T cells sorted from blood, taken in a trial of the OX40 agonist ivuxolimab. The rearrangement uses TRBV19 and TRBJ1-5; 7 positions agree with TRBD1. CDR3 region: CASSMTGTGNQPQHF. The CDR3 DNA reads TGTGCCAGTAGTATGACCGGGACAGGCAATCAGCCCCAGCATTTT.